The text below deals with one T cell receptor (beta chain). Its matching antigen is unknown. Germline V lookup: CDR1 DFQATT, CDR2 SNEGSKA (reference sequence). The V end was cut by 3 bases, the J end by 9 bases, with 15 bases between. CDR3 length equals 12 residues. The source of the sample is a study of breast tumors, draining lymph nodes, adjacent tissues. General study points: Tumors had less TCR diversity than lymph nodes, more than nontumor tissue. Findings are consistent with lymph node origin and intratumoral expansion of most tumor T cells.

TCRdb redid the calling of the multiplex PCR reads with MiXCR, one entry per CDR3 protein. The sample carries 250,000 or so distinct CDR3 sequences, 30% recorded once. Breast cancer patients provided tissue from their axillary draining lymph nodes. The V call is TRBV20-1, the J call TRBJ2-7; D perhaps matches TRBD2 (6 bases). The sample comprised axillary lymph node tissue. The TCR comes from a female donor with breast cancer. Some clones in this sample may be carry-over from other donors' samples. The CDR3 reads CSASRSEGGQYF. The CDR3 DNA reads as TGCAGTGCTAGTCGATCTGAGGGAGGGCAGTACTTC.